These T cell receptor beta chains were read from a single sample in a study of blood T cell repertoires in COVID-19. The assay was immunoSEQ multiplex PCR, and TCRdb's table has in-frame clones only and misses some. The data contain roughly 280,000 clones, around nine tenths of them singletons. Material for sequencing was peripheral blood. The receptor source for this set is a man in his fifties with acute or convalescent COVID-19. CDR3s include the opening cysteine and the closing phenylalanine or tryptophan. Each record gives: V gene, J gene, D gene, CDR3 protein. D genes are given only for firm matches.

>TRBV4-2|TRBJ2-5|TRBD1
CASSHGDREVQETQYF
>TRBV6-5|TRBJ1-6|TRBD1
CASSPQQGTGSPLHF
>TRBV3-1/TRBV3-2|TRBJ1-2|.
CASSRRGEEGGYTF
>TRBV2|TRBJ1-1|TRBD1
CASRRQGVDTEAFF
>TRBV5-6|TRBJ2-3|TRBD1
CASSDPTGEFSDTQYF
>TRBV10-3|TRBJ2-3|.
CAITRDTNTDTQYF
>TRBV7-9|TRBJ1-1|.
CASSPTSSLEAFF
>TRBV2|TRBJ2-1|TRBD2
CASEERRGGVDEQFF
>TRBV3-1/TRBV3-2|TRBJ1-1|.
CASSQGGVLNTEAFF
>TRBV7-2|TRBJ2-7|.
CASSPGHQTYEQYF